A single sample is the source of the 31 T cell receptor beta chains below, sequenced in a study of OX40 agonist ivuxolimab in advanced cancers. The table came from immunoSEQ multiplex PCR; TCRdb's copy has only in-frame clones and leaves some out. The data hold some 75,000 clones, with nearly 90% observed a single time. The sequenced sample was CD4+ or CD8+ T cells sorted from blood, obtained in a trial of the OX40 agonist ivuxolimab. All receptors come from an adult with an advanced solid tumor such as melanoma, head and neck, liver or kidney cancer.

The gene calls are TRBV11-3 and TRBJ1-5; D unresolved. Germline lookup yields CDR1 SGHNT and CDR2 YENEEA. CDR3 size: 13 residues. V dropped 1 base and J dropped 5 bases, with 6 bases sitting between them. The CDR3, as DNA: TGTGCCAGCAGCTTAGCGTTGGATCAGCCCCAGCATTTT. Protein sequence: CASSLALDQPQHF.

The chain carries TRBV9 and TRBJ2-3, with 9 bases aligning to TRBD2. The CDR3 consists of 16 residues. The V gene end was trimmed by 5 bases and the J gene end by 0 bases; junction bases not matched to a gene: 7. Germline CDR1 SGDLS, CDR2 YYNGEE. DNA of the CDR3: TGTGCCAGCAGTCGTAGCGGGGGCCTAAGCACAGATACGCAGTATTTT. Amino acid sequence: CASSRSGGLSTDTQYF. The variable domain in full, completed from reference TRBV9 and TRBJ2-3, reads DSGVTQTPKHLITATGQRVTLRCSPRSGDLSVYWYQQSLDQGLQFLIQYYNGEERAKGNILERFSAQQFPDLHSELNLSSLELGDSALYFCASSRSGGLSTDTQYFGPGTRLTVL.

The V and J genes are TRBV6-5 and TRBJ1-1; perhaps TRBD1 as D (6 bases). This CDR3 is 14 amino acids long. Between the trimmed V and J ends, which lost 5 bases and 3 bases, there was a span of 13 bases. The germline V gene encodes CDR1 MNHEY and CDR2 SVGAGI. This CDR3 reads CASSRDTRDTEAFF. CDR3 bases: TGTGCCAGCAGTAGGGACACCAGGGACACTGAAGCTTTCTTT.

V is TRBV11-2 and J is TRBJ2-7; 9 bases match TRBD1. This CDR3 is 15 amino acids long. Germline V gene data show CDR1 as SGHAT and CDR2 as FQNNGV. Trimming cost V 10 bases and J 0 bases; bases outside gene matches: 10. The CDR3 loop reads CATTPGTGNSYEQYF. Written as DNA, the CDR3 is TGTGCCACCACCCCCGGGACAGGGAACTCCTACGAGCAGTACTTC.

The V gene is TRBV30, the J gene TRBJ1-2; 8 nucleotides align to TRBD1. This CDR3 spans 13 amino acids. With 2 bases clipped from V and 3 bases from J, the junction kept 2 bases outside the gene matches. Per the germline V gene, CDR1 is GTSNPN and CDR2 is SVGIG (reference sequence). CDR3 in DNA: TGTGCCTGGAGTCCGGACAGGGACTATGGCTACACCTTC. Translating gives CAWSPDRDYGYTF.

This rearrangement joins TRBV11-2 to TRBJ2-1, with D maybe TRBD1 (6 bases). The length of the CDR3 is 16 residues. From germline, CDR1 is SGHAT and CDR2 FQNNGV. V lost 1 base to trimming and J lost 10 bases, with 20 bases between them. CDR3 nucleotide sequence: TGTGCCAGCAGCTTAGGGGCAGGGGAAAGGAGTGAGGAGCAGTTCTTC. This gives the protein CASSLGAGERSEEQFF.

This clone was observed a single time. V and J are TRBV4-1 and TRBJ2-3; D might be TRBD2 (5 bases). From germline, CDR1 is MGHRA and CDR2 YSYEKL. The CDR3 sequence is 14 residues long. V was clipped by 3 bases and J by 0 bases, with 7 bases between them. CDR3 coding DNA: TGCGCCAGCAGCCACAGCGGTAGCACAGATACGCAGTATTTT. It yields the protein CASSHSGSTDTQYF.

The chain has TRBV11-3 and TRBJ2-1; D not resolved. Trimming left V 1 base short and J 4 bases short, with 14 bases between. The germline V gene encodes CDR1 SGHNT and CDR2 YENEEA. The CDR3 sequence is 16 residues long. This chain's CDR3 is CASSLASAWPYNEQFF. DNA for the CDR3: TGTGCCAGCAGCTTAGCTTCCGCTTGGCCTTACAATGAGCAGTTCTTC.

The rearrangement links TRBV5-1 to TRBJ1-5, with 9 bases aligning to TRBD1. Losses at the gene ends were 0 bases for V and 4 bases for J; bases not matched to a gene: 2. Germline CDR1 reads SGHRS; CDR2 reads YFSETQ. This CDR3 spans 15 amino acids. The CDR3 reads CASSLGDRENQPQHF. The CDR3 coding sequence is TGCGCCAGCAGCTTGGGGGACAGGGAGAATCAGCCCCAGCATTTT.

The chain carries TRBV5-1 and TRBJ2-3, with D unresolved. The germline V and J ends were trimmed by 4 bases and 5 bases, with 8 bases remaining between them. The CDR3 loop spans 12 amino acids. Germline CDR1 SGHRS, CDR2 YFSETQ. Written as DNA, the CDR3 is TGCGCCAGCAGCGCGTTAAGAGATACGCAGTATTTT. Protein sequence: CASSALRDTQYF.

This CDR3 is CSVGEGGSGNQPQHF. The CDR3 nucleotides are TGCAGCGTTGGAGAAGGGGGATCTGGCAATCAGCCCCAGCATTTT. The chain couples TRBV29-1 to TRBJ1-5; possible D gene TRBD1, 6 bases. This CDR3 comprises 15 residues. V lost 4 bases, J lost 2 bases, and 15 bases lay in between. Germline V gives CDR1 SQVTM, CDR2 ANQGSEA.

The chain combines TRBV5-1 with TRBJ2-5, with TRBD1 as a possible D gene (6 bases). V lost 5 bases and J 5 bases, leaving 13 bases between the germline ends. The germline CDR1 and CDR2 sequences are SGHRS and YFSETQ. This CDR3 contains 13 residues. The chain's CDR3 is CASRAGVVETQYF. In nucleotides, the CDR3 is TGCGCCAGCAGAGCAGGGGTAGTGGAGACCCAGTACTTC.

The CDR3 here is CASSKGSSRQDYGYTF. The CDR3 DNA follows: TGTGCCAGCAGCAAAGGTTCGTCGAGACAGGACTATGGCTACACCTTC. The chain is built from TRBV21-1 and TRBJ1-2; the table gives TRBD1 as D, unverified against the DNA. TRBV21-1 is assigned pseudogene status. The CDR3 runs 16 residues.

The CDR3 DNA follows: TGTGCCAGCAGTGGACGACAGGGAGCCTACGAGCAGTACTTC. It specifies CASSGRQGAYEQYF. The chain uses TRBV6-1 and TRBJ2-7; 7 positions agree with TRBD1. The ends lost 4 bases at V and 2 bases at J; junction bases unmatched: 5. The CDR3 spans 14 residues. Germline CDR1 is MNHNS and CDR2 is SASEGT.

The chain links TRBV7-2 to TRBJ2-2; TRBD2 might be the D (6 bases). V lost 2 bases, J lost 0 bases, and 10 bases lay in between. The CDR3 is made up of 16 amino acids. Germline V gives CDR1 SGHTA, CDR2 FQGNSA. CDR3 amino acids: CASSLKPGANTGELFF. The DNA of the CDR3 is TGTGCCAGCAGCTTAAAGCCGGGAGCGAACACCGGGGAGCTGTTTTTT.

The rearrangement joins TRBV10-2 to TRBJ1-5; TRBD1 matches at 8 bases. J was trimmed by 1 base and V by 2 bases; bases with no gene match: 4. The germline V gene encodes CDR1 WSHSY and CDR2 SAAADI. The CDR3 runs 16 residues. The DNA of the CDR3 is TGCGCCAGCAGTGAGGGACAGGGAAGGAGCAATCAGCCCCAGCATTTT. Translation: CASSEGQGRSNQPQHF.

V gene TRBV7-6 combines with J gene TRBJ1-1; possible D gene TRBD1, 6 bases. V lost 5 bases and J 2 bases, leaving 12 bases between the germline ends. The CDR3 totals 14 residues. Germline V gene data show CDR1 as SGHVS and CDR2 as FNYEAQ. The CDR3 DNA is TGTGCCAGCAGCGATCAGGGGACAAACACTGAAGCTTTCTTT. It specifies CASSDQGTNTEAFF.

This clone occurred a few times. The chain is built from TRBV6-6 and TRBJ2-7, with TRBD2 identical over 10 bases. This CDR3 has 14 residues. Germline trimming cut 6 bases from V and 5 bases from J; bases unmatched to any gene: 7. In germline, CDR1 is MNHNY, CDR2 SVGAGI (reference sequence). CDR3 DNA sequence: TGTGCCAGCAGCCCCCTAGCGGGGGCAAACGAGCAGTACTTC. This codes for CASSPLAGANEQYF.

V gene TRBV18 combines with J gene TRBJ2-2; 7 bases align to TRBD1. The CDR3 has 16 amino acids. V trimming: 6 bases; J trimming: 5 bases; junction bases outside the gene matches: 12. The germline gives CDR1 KGHSH, CDR2 LQKENI. CDR3 coding DNA: TGTGCCAGCTCGCCCAACAGGGGAATAGGAACCGGGGAGCTGTTTTTT. This codes for CASSPNRGIGTGELFF.

This clone came up a few times. The rearrangement uses TRBV29-1 and TRBJ1-1; TRBD1 might be the D (6 bases). V lost 3 bases to trimming and J lost 7 bases, with 9 bases between them. The CDR3 is 11 amino acids. Germline CDR1 is SQVTM and CDR2 is ANQGSEA. In DNA, the CDR3 is TGCAGCGTTGATGAGGGACATGAAGCTTTCTTT. Amino acid sequence: CSVDEGHEAFF.

The chain carries TRBV27 and TRBJ1-5; TRBD1 is a possible D gene (6 bases). V lost 3 bases to trimming and J lost 7 bases, with 13 bases between them. This CDR3 comprises 14 residues. Germline loops: CDR1 MNHEY, CDR2 SMNVEV (reference sequence). CDR3 residues: CASSLQGMGQPQHF. The DNA for the CDR3 is TGTGCCAGCAGTTTGCAGGGGATGGGACAGCCCCAGCATTTT.

In this sample, this clone turned up a few times. The V call is TRBV10-3, the J call TRBJ2-3; 11 positions match TRBD2. The ends lost 6 bases at V and 3 bases at J; junction bases unmatched: 5. Looked up from germline, CDR1 is ENHRY and CDR2 is SYGVKD. This CDR3 is 15 amino acids long. For the CDR3, the DNA is TGTGCCATCAGAGCCGGGACTAGCGGTACAGATACGCAGTATTTT. Translation: CAIRAGTSGTDTQYF.

V gene TRBV4-2 combines with J gene TRBJ2-3; 7 nucleotides match TRBD2. The V gene end was trimmed by 4 bases and the J gene end by 1 base; junction bases not matched to a gene: 14. Per the germline V gene, CDR1 is LGHNA and CDR2 is YNFKEQ. The CDR3 covers 18 residues. This CDR3 is CASSRGSGRAGGTDTQYF. DNA of the CDR3: TGTGCCAGCAGCCGAGGATCCGGCAGGGCGGGGGGCACAGATACGCAGTATTTT.

The chain has TRBV4-3 and TRBJ2-2; D gene uncertain. CDR3 length: 16 amino acids. Deletions cut 4 bases from V and 6 bases from J, with 18 bases between. CDR1 is LGHNA, CDR2 YSLEER, per germline. The CDR3 DNA reads as TGCGCCAGCAGCCCTCCAGGCCTTACCCGACCCGGGGAGCTGTTTTTT. Protein product: CASSPPGLTRPGELFF.

This clone was counted once. V and J are TRBV7-2 and TRBJ2-1; 10 bases are shared with TRBD2. V dropped 1 base and J dropped 1; count of bases not matched to a gene: 10. The CDR3 is 19 amino acids. Germline lookup yields CDR1 SGHTA and CDR2 FQGNSA. The CDR3 bases are TGTGCCAGCAGCTTAGATCGGCTAGCGGGAGCTGTGTCCTACAATGAGCAGTTCTTC. It translates to CASSLDRLAGAVSYNEQFF. Combining the CDR3 with reference TRBV7-2 and TRBJ2-1 gives the whole variable domain GAGVSQSPSNKVTEKGKDVELRCDPISGHTALYWYRQSLGQGLEFLIYFQGNSAPDKSGLPSDRFSAERTGGSVSTLTIQRTQQEDSAVYLCASSLDRLAGAVSYNEQFFGPGTRLTVL.

The CDR3 here is CASSSGQYNEQFF. CDR3 sequence (DNA): TGCGCCAGCAGCTCAGGACAGTACAATGAGCAGTTCTTC. The chain links TRBV5-1 to TRBJ2-1, with D perhaps matching TRBD1 (6 bases). This CDR3 has 13 amino acids. The V and J ends lost 3 bases and 4 bases respectively, with 8 bases between them. Germline values: CDR1 SGHRS, CDR2 YFSETQ.

V usage is TRBV27 and J usage is TRBJ2-7; a possible D gene is TRBD2 (9 bases). Looked up from germline, CDR1 is MNHEY and CDR2 is SMNVEV (reference sequence). V was trimmed by 6 bases and J by 7 bases, leaving 19 bases between them. The CDR3 spans 14 residues. CDR3 DNA: TGTGCCAGCAGGCCAGGGGGCGCGGGGGGGGAGCAGTACTTC. It yields the protein CASRPGGAGGEQYF.

CDR3 DNA: TGTGCCAGCAGCTCTAGCGGACAGGGTTTTAAGGCCCAGTACTTC. Its protein is CASSSSGQGFKAQYF. The gene calls are TRBV7-6 and TRBJ2-5, with D tentatively TRBD1 (8 bases). CDR3 length: 15 amino acids. The ends were cut back, 4 bases at V and 9 bases at J, with 21 bases in the middle. Looked up from germline, CDR1 is SGHVS and CDR2 is FNYEAQ.

CDR3 sequence reads: CAWSTNYEQYF. DNA for the CDR3: TGTGCCTGGAGTACCAACTACGAGCAGTACTTC. The gene calls are TRBV30 and TRBJ2-7; D is unclear. This CDR3 is 11 amino acids long. Germline V gene lookup returns CDR1 GTSNPN and CDR2 SVGIG (reference sequence). Trimming stripped 2 bases from V and 3 bases from J, with 5 bases between.

This clone was observed a handful of times. The chain is built from TRBV7-8 and TRBJ1-1; TRBD1 aligns across 8 bases. V dropped 5 bases and J dropped 4; count of bases not matched to a gene: 3. Germline CDR1 SGHVS, CDR2 FQNEAQ. The CDR3 consists of 13 residues. The CDR3, as DNA: TGTGCCAGCAGCCCGGGACAGGCCACTGAAGCTTTCTTT. The encoded protein is CASSPGQATEAFF. Variable domain in full (rest from reference TRBV7-8 and TRBJ1-1): GAGVSQSPRYKVAKRGQDVALRCDPISGHVSLFWYQQALGQGPEFLTYFQNEAQLDKSGLPSDRFFAERPEGSVSTLKIQRTQQEDSAVYLCASSPGQATEAFFGQGTRLTVV.

This chain links TRBV6-5 with TRBJ2-7; 13 bases are shared with TRBD2. The CDR3 contains 12 residues. V was pared by 10 bases and J by 10 bases, with 7 bases of the junction left unmatched. Germline V CDR1 and CDR2: MNHEY, SVGAGI. The CDR3, as DNA: TGTGCCACTCTTGGACTAGCGGGGGAACAGTACTTC. Protein product: CATLGLAGEQYF.